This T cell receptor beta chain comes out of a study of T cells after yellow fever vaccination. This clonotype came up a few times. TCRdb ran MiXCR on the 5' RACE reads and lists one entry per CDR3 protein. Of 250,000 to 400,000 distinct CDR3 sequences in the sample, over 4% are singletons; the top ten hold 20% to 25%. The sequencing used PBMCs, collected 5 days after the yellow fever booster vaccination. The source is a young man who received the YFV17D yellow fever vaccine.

Here the CDR3 DNA reads TGCGCCAGCAGCTTGGGGCAGGGAGGCTATAATTCACCCCTCCACTTT. Residues: CASSLGQGGYNSPLHF. The chain combines TRBV5-1 with TRBJ1-6; D might be TRBD1 (5 bases). Looked up from germline, CDR1 is SGHRS and CDR2 is YFSETQ. The CDR3 covers 16 residues. Between the trimmed V and J ends, which lost 0 bases and 3 bases, there was a span of 10 bases.